These 30 T cell receptor beta chains share one sample of origin, sequenced in a study of identical twins. From the 5' RACE reads, TCRdb called clonotypes with MiXCR, one entry per CDR3 protein. Of about 900,000 distinct CDR3 sequences listed, 10% to 15% are singletons. In addition, the sample was reused for a study of yellow fever vaccine responses in identical twins.

Sequencing used PBMCs. The receptors derive from a woman aged 18-30 years in good health.

This clonotype has ten or more counts. This chain connects TRBV12-3 or TRBV12-4 to TRBJ2-3; possibly TRBD2 for D (7 bases). CDR3 size: 16 residues. Trimming removed 3 bases at V and 2 bases at J, with 15 bases between. CDR3: CASSFPARGATDTQYF. The DNA for the CDR3 is TGTGCCAGCAGTTTTCCCGCCCGGGGGGCCACAGATACGCAGTATTTT.

This clonotype was seen a few times. The chain joins TRBV4-1 to TRBJ2-5; TRBD1 matches at 8 bases. The CDR3 is 13 amino acids. Germline trimming cut 1 base from V and 9 bases from J; bases unmatched to any gene: 4. Germline V gene sequence: CDR1 MGHRA, CDR2 YSYEKL. CDR3 DNA sequence: TGCGCCAGCAGCCAAGCAGGGGGCTGGGCCCAGTACTTC. It codes for CASSQAGGWAQYF.

This clonotype was detected only a few times. The chain uses TRBV3-1 and TRBJ2-7; the match to TRBD1 covers 8 bases. CDR1 and CDR2 from the germline V gene are LGHDT and YNNKEL (reference sequence). V was clipped by 2 bases and J by 5 bases; unmatched bases: 5. CDR3 size: 14 residues. The CDR3 protein is CASSQRPGGNEQYF. CDR3 in DNA: TGTGCCAGCAGCCAACGCCCAGGGGGCAACGAGCAGTACTTC.

This clonotype was counted only a few times. The chain uses TRBV3-1 and TRBJ2-7; possibly TRBD1 for D (5 bases). CDR3 length: 13 amino acids. Trimming left V 4 bases short and J 7 bases short, with 14 bases between. In germline, CDR1 is LGHDT, CDR2 YNNKEL (reference sequence). The chain's CDR3 is CASSRDSRWEQYF. The CDR3 nucleotides are TGTGCCAGCAGCCGAGACAGCCGCTGGGAGCAGTACTTC.

This clonotype has ten or more counts. The V and J genes are TRBV12-3 or TRBV12-4 and TRBJ2-3, with TRBD2 as a possible D gene (5 bases). This CDR3 comprises 14 residues. Deletions cut 1 base from V and 6 bases from J, with 11 bases between. CDR3 loop: CASSLGTGRDTQYF. In DNA, the CDR3 is TGTGCCAGCAGTTTAGGGACTGGGCGGGATACGCAGTATTTT.

There are a few counts of this clonotype. J is TRBJ2-1 and V is TRBV11-3; tentatively, D is TRBD1 (6 bases). Germline CDR1 SGHNT, CDR2 YENEEA. V lost 2 bases to trimming and J lost 0 bases, with 11 bases between them. The CDR3 runs 16 residues. CDR3 sequence reads: CASSLQGYNSYNEQFF. Written as DNA, the CDR3 is TGTGCCAGCAGCTTACAGGGGTACAACTCCTACAATGAGCAGTTCTTC. Supplemented by reference TRBV11-3 and TRBJ2-1, the full variable domain reads EAGVVQSPRYKIIEKKQPVAFWCNPISGHNTLYWYLQNLGQGPELLIRYENEEAVDDSQLPKDRFSAERLKGVDSTLKIQPAELGDSAVYLCASSLQGYNSYNEQFFGPGTRLTVL.

This clonotype was seen more than once but under ten times. The V call is TRBV4-1, the J call TRBJ2-1, with D hard to call. This CDR3 has 12 amino acids. V lost 8 bases and J 7 bases, leaving 12 bases between the germline ends. Germline V gene lookup returns CDR1 MGHRA and CDR2 YSYEKL. CDR3: CASLGRLNEQFF. CDR3 DNA: TGCGCCAGCCTCGGACGGCTGAATGAGCAGTTCTTC.

The genes are TRBV5-6 and TRBJ2-1; 7 bases line up with TRBD2. The length of the CDR3 is 14 residues. CDR1 SGHDT and CDR2 YYEEEE come from the germline V gene. V shed 0 bases and J 9 bases; nucleotides not matched to a gene: 6. The CDR3 DNA sequence: TGTGCCAGCAGCTTGGGCGGGAGCCTGGTTGAGCAGTTCTTC. This codes for CASSLGGSLVEQFF.

This clonotype was counted a few times. CDR3 protein: CASSPGTGFSEQYF. CDR3 sequence (DNA): TGTGCCAGCAGCCCCGGGACAGGGTTTTCCGAGCAGTACTTC. V is TRBV7-6 and J is TRBJ2-7; 9 bases match TRBD1. Germline values: CDR1 SGHVS, CDR2 FNYEAQ. The CDR3 runs 14 residues. The V and J ends lost 5 bases and 6 bases, in that order; junction bases with no gene match: 8.

This rearrangement joins TRBV2 to TRBJ2-7, with 7 positions matching TRBD1. CDR3 length equals 14 residues. Unmatched junction bases numbered 6, after V lost 7 bases and J lost 0 bases. Germline values: CDR1 SNHLY, CDR2 FYNNEI. CDR3 in DNA: TGTGCCAGCACCGGGACAGTTTACTCCTACGAGCAGTACTTC. Protein product: CASTGTVYSYEQYF.

The CDR3 DNA follows: TGTGCCAGCAGCTTCGCGGGGAGCAGTACCTACGAGCAGTACGTC. It specifies CASSFAGSSTYEQYV. This chain links TRBV7-9 with TRBJ2-7; tentative D call: TRBD2 (6 bases). The germline V gene encodes CDR1 SEHNR and CDR2 FQNEAQ (reference sequence). The V gene lost 3 bases and the J gene lost 2 bases, with 14 bases spanning the gap. The CDR3 has 15 residues.

J is TRBJ2-1 and V is TRBV24-1; TRBD2 agrees at 9 bases. Unmatched junction bases numbered 0, after V lost 1 base and J lost 3 bases. This CDR3 is 15 amino acids long. The germline V gene has CDR1 KGHDR and CDR2 SFDVKD. This CDR3 is CATSDFSGGYNEQFF. CDR3 coding DNA: TGTGCCACCAGTGATTTTAGCGGGGGCTACAATGAGCAGTTCTTC.

This clonotype was detected only a few times. The chain employs TRBV6-2 or TRBV6-3 and TRBJ2-5; possibly TRBD2 for D (6 bases). CDR1 and CDR2 from the germline V gene are MNHEY and SVGEGT. The CDR3 has 16 amino acids. Deletions cut 0 bases from V and 4 bases from J, with 15 bases between. The CDR3: CASSYSRAPGLETQYF. The CDR3 DNA reads TGTGCCAGCAGTTACTCGAGAGCACCGGGACTAGAGACCCAGTACTTC.

The chain combines TRBV15 with TRBJ2-2; D ambiguous. The length of the CDR3 is 17 residues. Germline lookup yields CDR1 LNHNV and CDR2 YYDKDF (reference sequence). V dropped 3 bases and J dropped 0 bases, with 14 bases sitting between them. Here the CDR3 reads CATSSEIVDANTGELFF. CDR3 nucleotide sequence: TGTGCCACCAGCAGTGAGATAGTGGATGCGAACACCGGGGAGCTGTTTTTT.

This clonotype occurred a few times. V and J are TRBV11-1 and TRBJ1-5, with 7 bases matching TRBD1. CDR3 length: 16 amino acids. The ends lost 5 bases at V and 1 base at J; junction bases unmatched: 8. The V gene's germline CDR1 is SGHAT and CDR2 FQDESV (reference sequence). Here the CDR3 DNA reads TGTGCCAGCAGCCCACGACAGGGAGTGAGCAATCAGCCCCAGCATTTT. Encoded protein: CASSPRQGVSNQPQHF.

CDR3 protein: CASSLVSGTGTYEQYF. CDR3 in DNA: TGCGCCAGCAGCTTGGTTAGCGGGACCGGTACCTACGAGCAGTACTTC. The chain couples TRBV5-1 to TRBJ2-7; 8 positions match TRBD2. CDR1 and CDR2 (germline): SGHRS, YFSETQ. The V and J ends lost 0 bases and 2 bases, in that order; junction bases with no gene match: 7. This CDR3 has 16 amino acids. Complete variable domain (other parts from reference TRBV5-1 and TRBJ2-7): KAGVTQTPRYLIKTRGQQVTLSCSPISGHRSVSWYQQTPGQGLQFLFEYFSETQRNKGNFPGRFSGRQFSNSRSEMNVSTLELGDSALYLCASSLVSGTGTYEQYFGPGTRLTVT.

This chain connects TRBV12-3 or TRBV12-4 to TRBJ2-2; 7 positions agree with TRBD2. Trimming cost V 3 bases and J 6 bases; bases outside gene matches: 7. The CDR3 contains 15 residues. CDR3 protein: CASSLGLLRAGELFF. DNA for the CDR3: TGTGCCAGCAGTTTGGGACTACTCCGGGCCGGGGAGCTGTTTTTT.

The chain joins TRBV6-1 to TRBJ2-3; D is perhaps TRBD2 (6 bases). V lost 6 bases to trimming and J lost 3 bases, with 16 bases between them. Germline V gives CDR1 MNHNS, CDR2 SASEGT. This CDR3 has 15 amino acids. CDR3 nucleotide sequence: TGTGCCAGCAGCCCGGGGGACCTATGGACAGATACGCAGTATTTT. This gives the protein CASSPGDLWTDTQYF.

The V gene is TRBV12-3 or TRBV12-4, the J gene TRBJ2-1, with D uncertain. V was shortened by 3 bases and J by 8 bases, with 8 bases between the two germline ends. CDR3 length: 12 residues. The CDR3 region has the DNA TGTGCCAGCAGTTTTTGGCACTATGAGCAGTTCTTC. This sequence encodes CASSFWHYEQFF.

The CDR3 DNA reads TGCGCCAGCAGCTTGACTAGCGGGGGGGCCACAGATACGCAGTATTTT. This gives the protein CASSLTSGGATDTQYF. The chain links TRBV5-1 to TRBJ2-3; 13 nucleotides match TRBD2. The CDR3 consists of 16 residues. J lost 2 bases, V lost 1 base, and 1 base had no gene match. Germline assignment: CDR1 SGHRS and CDR2 YFSETQ.

This clonotype was seen more than once but under ten times. The V and J genes are TRBV28 and TRBJ2-7; 8 positions match TRBD2. The CDR3 runs to 17 residues. The germline V gene has CDR1 MDHEN and CDR2 SYDVKM. Losses at the gene ends were 7 bases for V and 4 bases for J; bases not matched to a gene: 18. The CDR3 here is CASKNPLSGITTYEQYF. As DNA, the CDR3 is TGTGCCAGCAAAAACCCTCTTAGCGGGATAACAACTTACGAGCAGTACTTC.

This clonotype appeared once. The CDR3 protein is CASSYRQGDSPLHF. The CDR3 DNA sequence: TGTGCCAGCAGCTACCGACAGGGAGATTCACCCCTCCACTTT. The chain combines TRBV7-6 with TRBJ1-6, with TRBD1 matching 7 bases. The length of the CDR3 is 14 residues. Looked up from germline, CDR1 is SGHVS and CDR2 is FNYEAQ. V was pared by 4 bases and J by 8 bases, with 5 bases of the junction left unmatched.

This clonotype was observed a few times. CDR3 residues: CAISVSDSNYEQYF. CDR3 coding DNA: TGTGCCATCAGTGTCTCGGACAGCAACTACGAGCAGTACTTC. This chain connects TRBV10-3 to TRBJ2-7; D may be TRBD1 (6 bases). The CDR3 is 14 amino acids. CDR1 is ENHRY, CDR2 SYGVKD, per germline. The ends were cut back, 4 bases at V and 3 bases at J, with 13 bases in the middle.

There are a few counts of this clonotype. The chain couples TRBV5-6 to TRBJ2-7; a weak D match, TRBD1 (5 bases). CDR3 length equals 14 residues. CDR1 and CDR2 (germline): SGHDT, YYEEEE. V was shortened by 2 bases and J by 2 bases, with 11 bases between the two germline ends. CDR3 nucleotides: TGTGCCAGCAGCTTTATCGACAGAACCTACGAGCAGTACTTC. It codes for CASSFIDRTYEQYF.

J is TRBJ2-3 and V is TRBV7-3, with D unclear. The ends were cut back, 1 base at V and 2 bases at J, with 10 bases in the middle. CDR3 length: 15 residues. Germline CDR1 is SGHTA and CDR2 is FQGTGA. CDR3 in amino acids: CASSLNWVPTDTQYF. The CDR3 DNA reads TGTGCCAGCAGCTTAAACTGGGTACCCACAGATACGCAGTATTTT.

CDR3 loop: CASPTRDMEQETQYF. The CDR3 DNA reads TGTGCCAGCCCGACCCGGGACATGGAACAAGAGACCCAGTACTTC. The V call is TRBV2, the J call TRBJ2-5; D is possibly TRBD1 (6 bases). The CDR3 contains 15 residues. Trimming stripped 8 bases from V and 2 bases from J, with 18 bases between. CDR1 is SNHLY, CDR2 FYNNEI, per germline.

The rearrangement uses TRBV7-4 and TRBJ2-7; TRBD2 agrees at 10 bases. CDR3 size: 14 residues. V lost 6 bases and J lost 3; bases outside the gene matches: 5. Germline V lookup: CDR1 SGHVT, CDR2 SQSDAQ. The CDR3 is CASRCLAGDYEQYV. Written as DNA, the CDR3 is TGTGCCAGCAGATGCCTAGCGGGGGACTACGAGCAGTACGTC.

The genes are TRBV6-1 and TRBJ2-6, with TRBD1 as a possible D gene (5 bases). V lost 6 bases and J 2 bases, leaving 11 bases between the germline ends. From germline, CDR1 is MNHNS and CDR2 SASEGT. This CDR3 is built from 15 residues. The DNA of the CDR3 is TGTGCCAGCAGGCCGGCAGGGACTGGGGCCAACGTCCTGACTTTC. Encoded protein: CASRPAGTGANVLTF.

The CDR3 nucleotides read TGTGCCACCAGTGATTCTGACAGGGCCTCCTACAATGAGCAGTTCTTC. As protein: CATSDSDRASYNEQFF. The chain links TRBV24-1 to TRBJ2-1; 7 bases line up with TRBD1. Germline V gene data show CDR1 as KGHDR and CDR2 as SFDVKD. V lost 2 bases and J lost 0; bases outside the gene matches: 3. This CDR3 is built from 16 residues.

There are a few counts of this clonotype. The V and J genes are TRBV10-3 and TRBJ2-5, with TRBD2 matching 11 bases. V lost 3 bases to trimming and J lost 5 bases; unmatched junction nucleotides: 8. This CDR3 has 16 residues. Germline assignment: CDR1 ENHRY and CDR2 SYGVKD. The DNA of the CDR3 is TGTGCCATCAGTGACCTGCTAGCGGGAGGTGTGGAGACCCAGTACTTC. It yields the protein CAISDLLAGGVETQYF.